The rows below give T cell receptor beta chains drawn from one sample of a study of blood T cell repertoires in COVID-19. The protocol was immunoSEQ multiplex PCR, while the TCRdb copy is restricted to in-frame clones and leaves out a portion. The sample lists 350,000 or so clones, nearly 90% occurring once. Material: peripheral blood. The receptors originated from a man aged 18 to 29 with active or convalescent COVID-19. Each CDR3 is given with its conserved first and last residue. Fields, in order: CDR3 length, V gene, J gene, clone size, D gene, CDR3 protein, CDR3 DNA. D genes are given only for firm matches. Size is stated for part of the rows, as once, few or many counts, or as a class when the clone is expanded.

14	TRBV24-1	TRBJ2-1	NA	TRBD1	CATSGRDSLFEQFF	TGTGCCACCAGTGGTAGGGACAGCTTATTTGAGCAGTTCTTC
13	TRBV7-2	TRBJ1-2	NA	TRBD1	CASSAGQDYGYTF	TGTGCCAGCAGCGCGGGACAGGACTATGGCTACACCTTC
15	TRBV9	TRBJ2-3	NA	TRBD1	CASSSRGPSTDTQYF	TGTGCCAGCAGCTCCAGGGGGCCTAGCACAGATACGCAGTATTTT
18	TRBV6-2/TRBV6-3	TRBJ1-5	NA	NA	CASSYLWPDQGISQPQHF	TGTGCCAGCAGTTACCTCTGGCCCGATCAGGGTATAAGTCAGCCCCAGCATTTT
16	TRBV14	TRBJ2-7	NA	NA	CASSQEGVRGFDEQYF	TGTGCCAGCAGCCAAGAGGGGGTCAGGGGCTTTGACGAGCAGTACTTC
13	TRBV25-1	TRBJ1-1	few	NA	CANLEGLNTEAFF	TGTGCCAACCTGGAGGGCCTGAACACTGAAGCTTTCTTT
13	TRBV6-5	TRBJ2-3	NA	NA	CASSYSRKDTQYF	TGTGCCAGCAGTTACTCGCGGAAGGATACGCAGTATTTT
13	TRBV5-1	TRBJ2-5	NA	TRBD2	CASRLAGGETQYF	TGCGCCAGCCGGTTAGCGGGAGGGGAGACCCAGTACTTC
15	TRBV3-1/TRBV3-2	TRBJ1-6	NA	TRBD1	CASREQGAWNSPLHF	TGTGCCAGCAGGGAACAGGGGGCATGGAATTCACCCCTCCACTTT
14	TRBV6-5	TRBJ1-2	once	NA	CASSYSGRNYGYTF	TGTGCCAGCAGTTACTCGGGCAGAAACTATGGCTACACCTTC
13	TRBV10-3	TRBJ1-1	many	NA	CATERNMNTEAFF	TGTGCCACAGAGCGGAACATGAACACTGAAGCTTTCTTT
15	TRBV7-6	TRBJ1-6	few	TRBD1	CASSSLQGDNSPLHF	TGTGCCAGCAGCTCCCTACAGGGGGATAATTCACCCCTCCACTTT
19	TRBV4-1	TRBJ2-5	NA	TRBD2	CASSQRDQSTSGGQETQYF	TGCGCCAGCAGCCAACGAGACCAGTCGACTAGCGGAGGTCAGGAGACCCAGTACTTC
15	TRBV19	TRBJ2-5	NA	NA	CASSARGAGGETQYF	TGTGCCAGTAGCGCCCGTGGAGCGGGTGGTGAGACCCAGTACTTC
16	TRBV7-2	TRBJ2-5	NA	TRBD1	CASSPRDRRYQETQYF	TGTGCCAGCAGCCCCCGGGACAGGAGATACCAAGAGACCCAGTACTTC
16	TRBV5-6	TRBJ2-3	NA	NA	CASSLRPGGATDTQYF	TGTGCCAGCAGCTTGCGCCCGGGGGGCGCGACGGATACGCAGTATTTT
16	TRBV28	TRBJ2-7	NA	TRBD2	CASSSRTGGSSYEQYF	TGTGCCAGCAGTTCCCGGACCGGGGGGAGCTCCTACGAGCAGTACTTC
15	TRBV18	TRBJ2-7	NA	TRBD2	CASSPGLAGGFEQYF	TGTGCCAGCTCACCGGGACTAGCGGGGGGTTTCGAGCAGTACTTC
13	TRBV2	TRBJ1-1	NA	NA	CASWTAMNTEAFF	TGTGCCAGTTGGACAGCCATGAACACTGAAGCTTTCTTT
17	TRBV4-2	TRBJ1-2	NA	TRBD1	CASSESGTGGADYGYTF	TGTGCCAGCAGCGAATCCGGGACAGGGGGCGCCGACTATGGCTACACCTTC
15	TRBV6-5	TRBJ1-5	NA	TRBD1	CASSRQGASNQPQHF	TGTGCCAGCAGTCGACAGGGGGCGAGCAATCAGCCCCAGCATTTT
16	TRBV6-5	TRBJ2-1	NA	TRBD2	CASSYLLAGGPNEQFF	TGTGCCAGCAGTTACTTACTAGCGGGAGGGCCTAATGAGCAGTTCTTC
19	TRBV11-2	TRBJ2-7	NA	NA	CASTNPGIVSYEHLYEQYF	TGTGCCAGCACCAATCCCGGTATAGTCTCTTACGAGCACCTTTACGAGCAGTACTTC
14	TRBV18	TRBJ1-4	NA	NA	CASSPPGVREKLFF	TGTGCCAGCTCACCACCCGGGGTGAGGGAAAAACTGTTTTTT
15	TRBV19	TRBJ1-2	NA	NA	CASSIPGNANYGYTF	TGTGCCAGTAGTATACCAGGGAATGCTAACTATGGCTACACCTTC
15	TRBV28	TRBJ1-6	NA	TRBD1	CASSPRGQGNSPLHF	TGTGCCAGCAGCCCGAGGGGACAGGGTAATTCACCCCTCCACTTT
12	TRBV2	TRBJ1-2	NA	NA	CASAPANYGYTF	TGTGCCAGCGCGCCTGCTAACTATGGCTACACCTTC
12	TRBV5-1	TRBJ2-2	NA	NA	CASRLNTGELFF	TGCGCCAGCCGACTGAACACCGGGGAGCTGTTTTTT
13	TRBV18	TRBJ2-5	NA	NA	CASSPTRLEDQYF	TGTGCCAGCTCACCAACCCGGCTTGAGGACCAGTACTTC
16	TRBV4-3	TRBJ1-2	NA	TRBD1	CASSLDSGQATYGYTF	TGCGCCAGCAGCTTAGATAGCGGACAGGCGACCTATGGCTACACCTTC
16	TRBV6-5	TRBJ1-5	NA	NA	CASSYSTQGRDQPQHF	TGTGCCAGCAGTTACTCGACCCAGGGAAGGGATCAGCCCCAGCATTTT
11	TRBV6-5	TRBJ1-1	NA	NA	CASIFNTEAFF	TGTGCCAGCATCTTCAACACTGAAGCTTTCTTT
12	TRBV19	TRBJ1-1	once	NA	CASSIGGIEAFF	TGTGCCAGTAGTATAGGAGGTATTGAAGCTTTCTTT
16	TRBV5-6	TRBJ1-2	NA	NA	CASSLDGGIGVYGYTF	TGTGCCAGCAGCTTGGATGGAGGGATCGGGGTATATGGCTACACCTTC
15	TRBV5-6	TRBJ2-2	NA	TRBD1	CASSGTGRYTGELFF	TGTGCCAGCAGCGGGACAGGGAGGTACACCGGGGAGCTGTTTTTT
16	TRBV4-2	TRBJ2-5	NA	TRBD2	CASSQDPAGAGETQYF	TGTGCCAGCAGCCAAGATCCAGCGGGGGCTGGTGAGACCCAGTACTTC
14	TRBV9	TRBJ1-2	NA	TRBD1	CASSVDGTGDGYTF	TGTGCCAGCAGCGTAGACGGGACAGGGGATGGCTACACCTTC
16	TRBV2	TRBJ1-2	NA	TRBD1	CASSEGQGRDNYGYTF	TGTGCCAGCAGTGAAGGACAGGGCCGTGATAACTATGGCTACACCTTC
13	TRBV28	TRBJ1-2	NA	NA	CASSLTSSYGYTF	TGTGCCAGCAGTTTGACATCGTCCTATGGCTACACCTTC
15	TRBV6-1	TRBJ2-3	few	NA	CASSEAPEGADTQYF	TGTGCCAGCAGTGAAGCGCCTGAAGGGGCAGATACGCAGTATTTT
14	TRBV4-1	TRBJ1-3	NA	TRBD1	CASSQISFGTGLYF	TGCGCCAGCAGCCAAATCAGTTTCGGGACAGGCTTATATTTT
14	TRBV28	TRBJ1-1	NA	NA	CASRDLTGTGEAFF	TGTGCCAGCAGGGATTTGACCGGAACAGGTGAAGCTTTCTTT
17	TRBV11-3	TRBJ2-1	NA	NA	CASSPRGRAGELREQFF	TGTGCCAGCAGCCCGCGAGGTCGGGCAGGGGAACTTCGTGAGCAGTTCTTC
15	TRBV27	TRBJ2-5	NA	NA	CATRFLSPYQETQYF	TGTGCCACCCGATTTTTAAGCCCCTACCAAGAGACCCAGTACTTC
13	TRBV19	TRBJ1-1	NA	NA	CASSIDGGDEAFF	TGTGCCAGTAGTATAGACGGGGGAGATGAAGCTTTCTTT
14	TRBV28	TRBJ1-2	NA	TRBD1	CATFNRGLGYGYTF	TGTGCCACCTTCAACAGGGGGCTCGGCTATGGCTACACCTTC
17	TRBV5-1	TRBJ1-6	NA	NA	CASSPYAGGSYNSPLHF	TGCGCCAGCAGCCCCTACGCTGGAGGCTCCTATAATTCACCCCTCCACTTT
18	TRBV7-9	TRBJ2-2	NA	TRBD2	CASSSRAGTSGNTGELFF	TGTGCCAGCAGCTCCAGAGCCGGGACTAGCGGAAACACCGGGGAGCTGTTTTTT
16	TRBV21-1	TRBJ1-1	NA	NA	CASSNLIKRGTGEAFF	TGTGCCAGCAGCAATTTAATAAAAAGGGGTACAGGGGAAGCTTTCTTT
14	TRBV9	TRBJ1-2	once	NA	CASSLLGGGGLYTF	TGTGCCAGCAGCCTCCTCGGTGGGGGGGGCTTATACACCTTC